This TCR beta chain was documented in a study of T cell repertoires in cytomegalovirus infection. Study findings and constraints: Cumulated frequencies of public TCR beta families served to identify carriers of CMV plus the relevant HLA.

This clonotype was found a few times. The antigen is undetermined. From germline, CDR1 is SGHVS and CDR2 FQNEAQ. The V and J ends lost 2 bases and 6 bases respectively, with 13 bases between them. The CDR3 runs to 14 residues. From the reads, TCRdb called clonotypes with MiXCR, one entry per CDR3 protein. The data show around 200,000 distinct CDR3 sequences, with around 35% seen just once and roughly three fifths held by the top ten. The receptor's source is a human donor in good health (CMV status not recorded). Some clones in this sample may be carry-over from other donors' samples. The sequencing used CD8+ T cells from cultured PBMCs, collected from culture after CMV antigen stimulation. The chain couples TRBV7-8 to TRBJ1-1, with TRBD1 as a possible D gene (6 bases). The CDR3 coding sequence is TGTGCCAGCAGCTTAAGGTACAGGGAGGCTGAAGCTTTCTTT. Amino acid sequence: CASSLRYREAEAFF.